This T cell receptor beta chain was identified during a study of T cell responses to AZD1222 COVID-19 vaccine. V gave up 4 bases and J gave up 0 bases; unmatched junction bases: 9. The CDR3 sequence is 17 residues long. Germline assignment: CDR1 SGDLS and CDR2 YYNGEE. Some clones are missing from TCRdb's copy, which holds only in-frame ones; the method was immunoSEQ multiplex PCR. The top ten clones hold around 8% of a sample with more than 70,000 clones, 65% to 90% of them seen once. Sequenced material: peripheral blood, taken on day 0 of AZD1222 vaccination. This TCR was sampled from an adult in good health. The rearrangement uses TRBV9 and TRBJ2-2; TRBD2 aligns across 7 bases. CDR3 nucleotide sequence: TGTGCCAGCAGCCTGGGGCTAGCGGTTTCGAACACCGGGGAGCTGTTTTTT. The encoded protein is CASSLGLAVSNTGELFF.